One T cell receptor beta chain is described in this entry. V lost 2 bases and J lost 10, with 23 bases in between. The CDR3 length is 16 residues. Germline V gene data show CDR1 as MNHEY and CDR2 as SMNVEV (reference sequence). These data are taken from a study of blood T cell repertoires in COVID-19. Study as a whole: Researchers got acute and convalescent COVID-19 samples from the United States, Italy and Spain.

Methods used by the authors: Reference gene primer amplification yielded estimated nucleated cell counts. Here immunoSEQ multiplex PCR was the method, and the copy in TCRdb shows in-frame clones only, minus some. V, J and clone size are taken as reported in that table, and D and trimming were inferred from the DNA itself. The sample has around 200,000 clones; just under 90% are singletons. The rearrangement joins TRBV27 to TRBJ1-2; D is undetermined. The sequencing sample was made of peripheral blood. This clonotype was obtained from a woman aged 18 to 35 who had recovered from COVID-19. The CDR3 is CASSLKPGLGLSSYTF. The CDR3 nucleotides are TGTGCCAGCAGTTTAAAACCGGGGTTGGGGTTATCTTCCTACACCTTC.